One sample yielded the 30 T cell receptor beta chains listed below, sequenced in a study of monozygotic twins with inflammatory bowel disease. From its re-call of the 5' RACE reads, TCRdb lists each CDR3 protein once, without DNA. The specimen's table records about 200,000 distinct CDR3 sequences. The sample taken for sequencing was blood. These receptors were taken from a human donor with ulcerative colitis or Crohn's disease, or a healthy co-twin of an affected twin (not recorded which).

This sequence joins TRBV5-1 and TRBJ2-7. This CDR3 comprises 13 residues. The V gene's germline CDR1 is SGHRS and CDR2 YFSETQ. This CDR3 reads CASSFGPNYEQYF. Full variable domain (rest looked up from reference TRBV5-1 and TRBJ2-7): KAGVTQTPRYLIKTRGQQVTLSCSPISGHRSVSWYQQTPGQGLQFLFEYFSETQRNKGNFPGRFSGRQFSNSRSEMNVSTLELGDSALYLCASSFGPNYEQYFGPGTRLTVT.

V usage is TRBV7-8 and J usage is TRBJ2-1; TCRdb designates TRBD2, a call that cannot be tested without DNA. Germline V lookup: CDR1 SGHVS, CDR2 FQNEAQ. This CDR3 spans 14 amino acids. CDR3 residues: CASSLLLAGNEQFF.

The gene calls are TRBV7-2 and TRBJ1-5. The CDR3 has 15 amino acids. Germline V gene data show CDR1 as SGHTA and CDR2 as FQGNSA. The CDR3: CASSLSGSTTQPQHF.

The CDR3 protein is CASSQTSGGLNEQFF. The chain links TRBV6-2 or TRBV6-3 to TRBJ2-1; the D call of TRBD2 rests on TCRdb alone, since no DNA is present to check it. The CDR3 length is 15 residues. The germline CDR1 and CDR2 sequences are MNHEY and SVGEGT.

The chain recombines TRBV30 with TRBJ1-1. The CDR3 covers 13 residues. Germline lookup yields CDR1 GTSNPN and CDR2 SVGIG (reference sequence). CDR3: CAWRPQSNTEAFF.

The rearrangement joins TRBV20-1 to TRBJ2-1; TCRdb's D call, TRBD2, is unchecked because there is no DNA. The CDR3 is 12 amino acids. The V gene's germline CDR1 is DFQATT and CDR2 SNEGSKA (reference sequence). The CDR3 sequence is CSARPGLAEQFF.

The chain couples TRBV18 to TRBJ1-6. The CDR3 is 15 amino acids. Germline CDR1 KGHSH, CDR2 LQKENI. The CDR3: CASSPSGGDNSPLHF. The entire variable domain, with the rest obtained from reference TRBV18 and TRBJ1-6, is as follows: NAGVMQNPRHLVRRRGQEARLRCSPMKGHSHVYWYRQLPEEGLKFMVYLQKENIIDESGMPKERFSAEFPKEGPSILRIQQVVRGDSAAYFCASSPSGGDNSPLHFGNGTRLTVT.

This chain uses TRBV12-3 or TRBV12-4 with TRBJ1-3; no DNA is available, so the TRBD1 call from TCRdb remains unchecked. This CDR3 is 16 amino acids long. CDR3 in amino acids: CASSSNREQAGNTIYF.

The V and J genes are TRBV6-1 and TRBJ2-7; TCRdb selects TRBD1, and the lack of DNA leaves this call unchecked. Germline CDR1 is MNHNS and CDR2 is SASEGT. The CDR3 spans 17 residues. This CDR3 is CASSPLQGATGAYEQYF.

V is TRBV29-1 and J is TRBJ1-5; TCRdb calls TRBD1, which cannot be checked without DNA. This CDR3 has 13 amino acids. The germline V gene encodes CDR1 SQVTM and CDR2 ANQGSEA. This CDR3 is CSVEGGGNQPQHF.

The chain links TRBV27 to TRBJ2-1; lacking DNA, the TRBD2 call made by TCRdb goes unchecked. CDR3 length: 17 amino acids. Germline assignment: CDR1 MNHEY and CDR2 SMNVEV (reference sequence). This chain's CDR3 is CASSQGLAGGPYNEQFF.

CDR3 sequence: CASSFRTSGKTNNEQFF. V is TRBV7-9 and J is TRBJ2-1; the D gene TCRdb calls, TRBD2, cannot be checked with no DNA. The CDR3 extends over 17 amino acids. Germline V gene data show CDR1 as SEHNR and CDR2 as FQNEAQ (reference sequence).

The chain carries TRBV28 and TRBJ2-7; TCRdb indicates TRBD1, and absent DNA this call remains unverified. The CDR3 is made up of 15 amino acids. The germline CDR1 and CDR2 sequences are MDHEN and SYDVKM. This chain's CDR3 is CASSFGSGPGYEQYF.

The gene calls are TRBV19 and TRBJ2-1; TCRdb's assignment of TRBD1 cannot be checked, as there is no DNA. Germline assignment: CDR1 LNHDA and CDR2 SQIVND (reference sequence). The CDR3 is made up of 16 amino acids. CDR3 loop: CASSGQGSSTYNEQFF. Together with reference TRBV19 and TRBJ2-1, the CDR3 gives the full variable domain: DGGITQSPKYLFRKEGQNVTLSCEQNLNHDAMYWYRQDPGQGLRLIYYSQIVNDFQKGDIAEGYSVSREKKESFPLTVTSAQKNPTAFYLCASSGQGSSTYNEQFFGPGTRLTVL.

The V gene is TRBV20-1, the J gene TRBJ1-6. Germline V gene data show CDR1 as DFQATT and CDR2 as SNEGSKA (reference sequence). CDR3 length: 14 residues. The CDR3 is CSAPDYSTNSPLHF.

V usage is TRBV4-3 and J usage is TRBJ2-5; TCRdb's D gene call, TRBD2, goes unchecked for lack of DNA. This CDR3 contains 16 residues. Germline CDR1 is LGHNA and CDR2 is YSLEER. The CDR3 spells CASSQERDYYQETQYF.

The V call is TRBV9, the J call TRBJ2-7; TCRdb outputs TRBD2, but without DNA this stays unchecked. The CDR3 covers 16 residues. Germline CDR1 reads SGDLS; CDR2 reads YYNGEE. CDR3 amino acids: CASSTGTSGTDYEQYF.

This sequence joins TRBV12-3 or TRBV12-4 and TRBJ1-5; there is no DNA to check the TCRdb D call of TRBD1. This CDR3 comprises 15 residues. The CDR3 here is CASSLYRDSNQPQHF.

The CDR3 loop is CATSDFVSNQPQHF. The chain combines TRBV24-1 with TRBJ1-5. The CDR3 consists of 14 residues. Germline values: CDR1 KGHDR, CDR2 SFDVKD.

The chain couples TRBV6-2 or TRBV6-3 to TRBJ2-7; the D gene TCRdb calls, TRBD1, cannot be checked with no DNA. This CDR3 contains 13 residues. Germline values: CDR1 MNHEY, CDR2 SVGEGT. The CDR3 here is CASSYSWGYEQYF.

This chain joins TRBV7-9 and TRBJ2-7; TCRdb's D call, TRBD2, is unchecked because there is no DNA. The CDR3 runs 15 residues. Germline V gene sequence: CDR1 SEHNR, CDR2 FQNEAQ (reference sequence). The CDR3 sequence is CASSLDGLAVNEQYF.

This sequence joins TRBV11-2 and TRBJ2-2; TCRdb selects TRBD2, and the lack of DNA leaves this call unchecked. This CDR3 has 16 residues. CDR1 is SGHAT and CDR2 is FQNNGV in the germline V gene. The CDR3 reads CASSPGTWRGTGELFF.

The genes are TRBV7-2 and TRBJ2-5. Germline V CDR1 and CDR2: SGHTA, FQGNSA. This CDR3 has 15 residues. CDR3 protein: CASSHNLGSKETQYF.

The rearrangement joins TRBV7-2 to TRBJ2-7; absent DNA, TCRdb's TRBD2 call cannot be checked. Per the germline V gene, CDR1 is SGHTA and CDR2 is FQGNSA. CDR3 length: 15 residues. The CDR3 loop is CASSLVGGSGYEQYF.

V and J are TRBV12-3 or TRBV12-4 and TRBJ1-4; with no DNA, the TCRdb D assignment of TRBD1 cannot be verified. There are 14 residues in the CDR3. CDR3 in amino acids: CASSFGGLVEKLFF.

The V and J genes are TRBV11-3 and TRBJ2-5. Germline V CDR1 and CDR2: SGHNT, YENEEA. The CDR3 runs to 13 residues. CDR3 amino acids: CASSSSSQETQYF. Full variable domain (remainder filled in from reference TRBV11-3 and TRBJ2-5): EAGVVQSPRYKIIEKKQPVAFWCNPISGHNTLYWYLQNLGQGPELLIRYENEEAVDDSQLPKDRFSAERLKGVDSTLKIQPAELGDSAVYLCASSSSSQETQYFGPGTRLLVL.

V gene TRBV7-9 combines with J gene TRBJ2-6; absent DNA, TCRdb's TRBD1 call cannot be checked. CDR1 and CDR2 from the germline V gene are SEHNR and FQNEAQ (reference sequence). There are 16 residues in the CDR3. The CDR3 sequence: CASSPETGAGANVLTF.

The J gene is TRBJ2-5, the V gene TRBV2. Germline-derived CDR1 and CDR2 are SNHLY and FYNNEI. The CDR3 sequence is 13 residues long. The CDR3: CASSMHAQETQYF.

This chain connects TRBV5-1 to TRBJ2-1; absent DNA, TCRdb's TRBD1 call cannot be checked. This CDR3 is 15 amino acids long. Germline V lookup: CDR1 SGHRS, CDR2 YFSETQ. This CDR3 reads CASSSLGDREDEQFF.

The chain joins TRBV5-4 to TRBJ2-5; TCRdb outputs TRBD1, but without DNA this stays unchecked. The CDR3 is 15 amino acids. Germline CDR1 and CDR2: SGHNT and YYREEE (reference sequence). The CDR3 protein is CASSSPGSTQETQYF.